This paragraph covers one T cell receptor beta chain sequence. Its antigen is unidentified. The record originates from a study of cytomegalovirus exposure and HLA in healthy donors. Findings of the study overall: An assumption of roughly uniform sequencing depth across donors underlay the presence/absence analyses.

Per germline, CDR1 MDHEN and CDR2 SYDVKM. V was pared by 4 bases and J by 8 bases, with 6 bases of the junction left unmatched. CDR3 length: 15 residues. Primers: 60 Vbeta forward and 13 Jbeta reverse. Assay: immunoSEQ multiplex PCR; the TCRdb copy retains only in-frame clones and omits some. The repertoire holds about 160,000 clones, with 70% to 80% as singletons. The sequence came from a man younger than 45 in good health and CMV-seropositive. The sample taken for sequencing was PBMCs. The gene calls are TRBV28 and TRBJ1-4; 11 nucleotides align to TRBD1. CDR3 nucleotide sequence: TGTGCCAGCAGTTCTAACCGGGACAGGGGGGAAAAACTGTTTTTT. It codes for CASSSNRDRGEKLFF.